This record looks at one T cell receptor beta chain sequence and its context. The V gene lost 2 bases and the J gene lost 6 bases, with 14 bases spanning the gap. This CDR3 spans 15 amino acids. The germline gives CDR1 KGHSY, CDR2 FQNENV. The sample is drawn from a study of blood T cell repertoires in COVID-19. Here immunoSEQ multiplex PCR was the method, and the copy in TCRdb shows in-frame clones only, minus some. Here the sample spans about 140,000 clones, more than 75% being singletons. Sequenced material: peripheral blood. This TCR came from a man aged 60 to 69 with acute or convalescent COVID-19. The chain couples TRBV16 to TRBJ2-1; no clear D. In DNA form, the CDR3 reads TGTGCCAGCAGCCAACTAGAAATAGGTGTCAATGAGCAGTTCTTC. Residues: CASSQLEIGVNEQFF.